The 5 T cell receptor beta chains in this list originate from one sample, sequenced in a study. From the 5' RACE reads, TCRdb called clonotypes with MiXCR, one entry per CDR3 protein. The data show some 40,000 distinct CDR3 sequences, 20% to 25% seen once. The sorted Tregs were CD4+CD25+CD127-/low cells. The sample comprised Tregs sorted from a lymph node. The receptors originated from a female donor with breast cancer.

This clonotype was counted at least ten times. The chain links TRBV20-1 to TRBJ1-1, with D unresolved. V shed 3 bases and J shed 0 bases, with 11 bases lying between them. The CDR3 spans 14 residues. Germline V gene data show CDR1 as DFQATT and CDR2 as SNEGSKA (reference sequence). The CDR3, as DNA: TGCAGTGCTAGGAGTGCAGGAATGAACACTGAAGCTTTCTTT. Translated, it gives CSARSAGMNTEAFF.

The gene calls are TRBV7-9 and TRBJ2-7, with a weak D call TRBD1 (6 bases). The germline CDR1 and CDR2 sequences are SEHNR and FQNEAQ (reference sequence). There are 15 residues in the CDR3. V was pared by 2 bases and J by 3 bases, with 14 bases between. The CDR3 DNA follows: TGTGCCAGCAGCTTATCGACAGGTTATCGCTACGAGCAGTACTTC. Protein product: CASSLSTGYRYEQYF.

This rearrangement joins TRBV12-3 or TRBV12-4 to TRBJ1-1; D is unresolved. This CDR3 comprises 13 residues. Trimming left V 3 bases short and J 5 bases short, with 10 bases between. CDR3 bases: TGTGCCAGCAGTTTCGATATGGGGACTGAAGCTTTCTTT. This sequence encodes CASSFDMGTEAFF.

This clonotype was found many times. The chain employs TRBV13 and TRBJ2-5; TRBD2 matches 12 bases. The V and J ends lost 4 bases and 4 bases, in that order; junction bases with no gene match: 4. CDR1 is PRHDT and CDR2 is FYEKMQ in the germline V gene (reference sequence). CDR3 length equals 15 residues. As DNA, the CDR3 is TGTGCCAGCAGCTCGAAGGGACTAGCGGGAGAGACCCAGTACTTC. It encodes CASSSKGLAGETQYF. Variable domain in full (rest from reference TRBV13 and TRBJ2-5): AAGVIQSPRHLIKEKRETATLKCYPIPRHDTVYWYQQGPGQDPQFLISFYEKMQSDKGSIPDRFSAQQFSDYHSELNMSSLELGDSALYFCASSSKGLAGETQYFGPGTRLLVL.

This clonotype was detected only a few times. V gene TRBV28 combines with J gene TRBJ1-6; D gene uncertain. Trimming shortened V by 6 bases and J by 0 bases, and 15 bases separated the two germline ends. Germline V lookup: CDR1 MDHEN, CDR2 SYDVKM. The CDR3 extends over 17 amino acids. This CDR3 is CASSSPEPSSYNSPLHF. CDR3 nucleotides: TGTGCCAGCAGCTCTCCCGAGCCGAGCTCCTATAATTCACCCCTCCACTTT. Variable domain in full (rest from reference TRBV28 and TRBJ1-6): DVKVTQSSRYLVKRTGEKVFLECVQDMDHENMFWYRQDPGLGLRLIYFSYDVKMKEKGDIPEGYSVSREKKERFSLILESASTNQTSMYLCASSSPEPSSYNSPLHFGNGTRLTVT.